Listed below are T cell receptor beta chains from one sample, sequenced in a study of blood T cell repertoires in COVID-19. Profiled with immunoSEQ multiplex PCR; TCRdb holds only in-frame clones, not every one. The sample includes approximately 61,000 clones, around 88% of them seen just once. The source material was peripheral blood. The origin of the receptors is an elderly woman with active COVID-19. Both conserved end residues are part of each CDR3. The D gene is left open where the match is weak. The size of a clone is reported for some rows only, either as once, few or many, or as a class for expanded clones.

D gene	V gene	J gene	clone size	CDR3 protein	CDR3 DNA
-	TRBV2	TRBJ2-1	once	CASSVSGISYNEQFF	TGTGCCAGCAGTGTGTCGGGGATATCCTACAATGAGCAGTTCTTC
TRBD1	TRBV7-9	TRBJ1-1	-	CASSLGGTVVTEAFF	TGTGCCAGCAGCTTAGGCGGGACAGTAGTTACTGAAGCTTTCTTT
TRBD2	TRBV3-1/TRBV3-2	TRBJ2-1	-	CASSHPLRLAGYNEQFF	TGTGCCAGCAGCCACCCCTTGAGGCTAGCGGGCTACAATGAGCAGTTCTTC
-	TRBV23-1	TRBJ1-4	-	CASSQLRLWEKLFF	TGCGCCAGCAGTCAACTGAGGCTTTGGGAAAAACTGTTTTTT
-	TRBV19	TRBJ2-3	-	CATRGGTRHTQYF	TGTGCCACTAGGGGGGGGACCCGGCATACGCAGTATTTT
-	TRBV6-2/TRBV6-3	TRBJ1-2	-	CASSWDFNYGYTF	TGTGCCAGCAGTTGGGACTTCAACTATGGCTACACCTTC
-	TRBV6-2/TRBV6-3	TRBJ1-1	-	CASSYTTGLTEAFF	TGTGCCAGCAGTTATACGACAGGCCTCACTGAAGCTTTCTTT
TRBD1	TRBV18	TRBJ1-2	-	CASSLQGQGRTYGYTF	TGTGCCAGCTCACTTCAGGGACAGGGGCGTACCTATGGCTACACCTTC
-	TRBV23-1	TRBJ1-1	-	CASSQPGVDTEAFF	TGCGCCAGCAGTCAGCCGGGGGTGGACACTGAAGCTTTCTTT
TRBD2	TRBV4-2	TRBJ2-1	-	CASSLYREGNEQFF	TGTGCCAGCAGCCTTTACCGGGAGGGGAATGAGCAGTTCTTC
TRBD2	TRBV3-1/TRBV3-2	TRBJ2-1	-	CASSQTLAGAEQFF	TGTGCCAGCAGCCAAACTCTAGCGGGGGCAGAGCAGTTCTTC
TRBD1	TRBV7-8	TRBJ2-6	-	CASSSGQGKTGANVLTF	TGTGCCAGCAGCTCGGGACAGGGGAAAACTGGGGCCAACGTCCTGACTTTC
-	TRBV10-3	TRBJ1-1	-	CAISESNGQRTEAFF	TGTGCCATCAGTGAGTCTAACGGACAGCGCACTGAAGCTTTCTTT
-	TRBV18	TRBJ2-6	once	CASSRGGGGSGANVLTF	TGTGCCAGCTCAAGAGGCGGCGGTGGCTCTGGGGCCAACGTCCTGACTTTC
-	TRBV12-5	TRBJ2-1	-	CASGLDSFGEQFF	TGTGCTAGTGGTTTGGACAGCTTTGGTGAGCAGTTCTTC
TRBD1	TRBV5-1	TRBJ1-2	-	CASSQTTGNYGYTF	TGCGCCAGCAGCCAGACGACAGGGAACTATGGCTACACCTTC
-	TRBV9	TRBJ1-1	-	CASSPRPGSDWNTEAFF	TGTGCCAGCAGTCCCCGCCCCGGGAGTGATTGGAACACTGAAGCTTTCTTT
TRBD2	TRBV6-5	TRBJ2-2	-	CASMGWRGGIGELFF	TGTGCCAGCATGGGCTGGCGGGGGGGCATCGGGGAGCTGTTTTTT
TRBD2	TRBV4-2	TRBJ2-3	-	CASSPGLVGDTQYF	TGTGCCAGCAGCCCCGGACTAGTCGGAGATACGCAGTATTTT
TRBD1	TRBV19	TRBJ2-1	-	CASSDRGGVYNEQFF	TGTGCCAGTAGCGACAGGGGAGGCGTATACAATGAGCAGTTCTTC
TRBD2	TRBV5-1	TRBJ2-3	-	CASSPIAGLTDTQYF	TGCGCCAGCAGTCCCATAGCGGGCCTCACAGATACGCAGTATTTT
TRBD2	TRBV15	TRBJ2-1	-	CATSRAGRGASGGHSSYNEQFF	TGTGCCACCAGCAGAGCGGGGAGGGGGGCTAGCGGGGGCCATAGCTCCTACAATGAGCAGTTCTTC
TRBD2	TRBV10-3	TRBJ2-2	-	CATNFGGGLSTGELFF	TGTGCCACAAACTTCGGGGGGGGGCTGAGCACCGGGGAGCTGTTTTTT
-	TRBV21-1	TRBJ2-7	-	CASINRGRESPHYEQYF	TGTGCCAGCATCAACAGGGGGCGCGAAAGTCCTCACTACGAGCAGTACTTC
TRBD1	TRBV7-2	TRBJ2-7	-	CASSFSGTAPVEQYF	TGTGCCAGCAGCTTTTCCGGGACAGCCCCTGTCGAGCAGTACTTC
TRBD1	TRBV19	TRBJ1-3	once	CASSRTGAGNTIYF	TGTGCCAGTAGTAGGACAGGGGCTGGAAACACCATATATTTT
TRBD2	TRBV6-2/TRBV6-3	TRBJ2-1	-	CASSSLLPGLAGANYNEQFF	TGTGCCAGCAGCAGCTTGTTGCCGGGACTAGCGGGGGCGAATTACAATGAGCAGTTCTTC
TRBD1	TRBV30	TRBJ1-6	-	CAWATGQGAGIHSPLHF	TGTGCCTGGGCGACGGGACAGGGGGCAGGGATTCATTCACCCCTCCACTTT
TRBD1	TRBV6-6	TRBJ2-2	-	CASTRHRAGGTGELFF	TGTGCCAGCACTAGACATCGGGCAGGGGGCACCGGGGAGCTGTTTTTT
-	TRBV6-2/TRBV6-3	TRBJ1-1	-	CASSYSKMGGRLNTEAFF	TGTGCCAGCAGTTACTCGAAGATGGGGGGGCGGTTGAACACTGAAGCTTTCTTT
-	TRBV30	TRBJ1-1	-	CAWSEIVTGTEAFF	TGTGCCTGGAGTGAGATAGTGACGGGCACTGAAGCTTTCTTT
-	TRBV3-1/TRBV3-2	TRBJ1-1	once	CASSHWTENTEAFF	TGTGCCAGCAGCCACTGGACAGAGAACACTGAAGCTTTCTTT
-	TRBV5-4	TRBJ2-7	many	CASSQGTVSSYEQYF	TGTGCCAGCAGCCAGGGGACGGTGAGCTCCTACGAGCAGTACTTC
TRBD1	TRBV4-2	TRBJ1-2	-	CASSQGRQGTGYGYTF	TGTGCCAGCAGCCAGGGGAGACAGGGGACAGGATATGGCTACACCTTC
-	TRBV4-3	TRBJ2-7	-	CASSQGSSSLHYEQYF	TGCGCCAGCAGCCAAGGGTCTAGTAGCCTCCACTACGAGCAGTACTTC